The rows below give T cell receptor beta chains drawn from one sample of a study of shared clonotypes between healthy human individuals. Assay used: immunoSEQ multiplex PCR; TCRdb lists only in-frame clones, some missing. Of about 2.5 million clones in the sample, roughly 92% were seen once. Sequencing was performed on naive CD4+ T cells from PBMCs. The receptors come from a man between 18 and 35 years old in good health. Some clones in this sample may be carry-over from other donors' samples. Both conserved end residues are part of each CDR3. Fields, in order: V gene, clone size, D gene, J gene, CDR3 protein, CDR3 DNA. D genes are given only for firm matches. Size tells how often a clone was seen (once, few, many) or the class of an expanded clone, and some rows leave it out.

TRBV11-3	NA	NA	TRBJ2-4	CASSLGGTKNIQYF	TGTGCCAGCAGCTTAGGCGGAACCAAAAACATTCAGTACTTC
TRBV5-5	NA	NA	TRBJ1-4	CASSANEKLFF	TGTGCCAGCAGCGCTAATGAAAAACTGTTTTTT
TRBV18	NA	NA	TRBJ2-4	CASSPLKDKVLAKNIQYF	TGTGCCAGCTCACCACTGAAGGACAAGGTTCTAGCCAAAAACATTCAGTACTTC
TRBV5-1	NA	TRBD1	TRBJ2-7	CASRSGQGPEQYF	TGCGCCAGCAGGTCGGGACAGGGCCCCGAGCAGTACTTC
TRBV30	once	TRBD1	TRBJ2-1	CAWSLTGGHYNEQFF	TGTGCCTGGAGCCTGACAGGGGGGCACTACAATGAGCAGTTCTTC
TRBV5-1	once	TRBD1	TRBJ2-7	CASSLVVGGQGASEQYF	TGCGCCAGCAGCTTGGTGGTCGGGGGACAGGGGGCTTCCGAGCAGTACTTC
TRBV4-3	NA	NA	TRBJ2-6	CASSQERAGGANVLTF	TGCGCCAGCAGCCAAGAACGTGCGGGAGGGGCCAACGTCCTGACTTTC
TRBV10-3	few	NA	TRBJ2-7	CAISVQTDYEQYF	TGTGCCATCAGTGTGCAGACCGACTACGAGCAGTACTTC
TRBV7-9	NA	NA	TRBJ1-2	CASSLARTSGFGNYGYTF	TGTGCCAGCAGCTTAGCCCGGACCTCGGGGTTCGGTAACTATGGCTACACCTTC
TRBV5-1	NA	NA	TRBJ2-7	CASSLGGAQYEQYF	TGCGCCAGCAGCTTGGGGGGGGCGCAGTACGAGCAGTACTTC
TRBV30	NA	NA	TRBJ1-3	CAWSNSGNTIYF	TGTGCCTGGAGTAACAGCGGAAACACCATATATTTT
TRBV5-1	NA	TRBD2	TRBJ2-1	CASSLASGSWDEQFF	TGCGCCAGCAGCTTGGCTAGCGGGAGTTGGGATGAGCAGTTCTTC
TRBV6-4	NA	NA	TRBJ1-5	CASILVLDNNQPQHF	TGTGCCAGCATTTTAGTCTTAGATAACAATCAGCCCCAGCATTTT
TRBV5-1	few	NA	TRBJ1-4	CASSLVGEEKLFF	TGCGCCAGCAGCTTGGTTGGTGAGGAAAAACTGTTTTTT
TRBV9	NA	NA	TRBJ1-2	CASSPSGRGYTF	TGTGCCAGCAGCCCATCGGGACGTGGCTACACCTTC
TRBV29-1	NA	NA	TRBJ2-7	CSVHSGSYEQYF	TGCAGCGTTCATAGCGGCTCCTACGAGCAGTACTTC
TRBV9	NA	NA	TRBJ2-5	CASSVATGMETQYF	TGTGCCAGCAGCGTAGCTACAGGGATGGAGACCCAGTACTTC
TRBV2	NA	TRBD1	TRBJ2-7	CASSDGQDEQYF	TGTGCCAGCAGTGATGGACAGGACGAGCAGTACTTC
TRBV7-2	NA	NA	TRBJ1-2	CASSRGPGQRNNYGYTF	TGTGCCAGCAGCCGGGGTCCAGGACAAAGAAATAACTATGGCTACACCTTC
TRBV5-4	NA	TRBD1	TRBJ1-2	CASSTPGQRRDYGYTF	TGTGCCAGCAGCACGCCGGGACAGCGGAGGGACTATGGCTACACCTTC
TRBV28	NA	NA	TRBJ1-1	CASRVTGLVLYTEAFF	TGTGCCAGCAGGGTTACAGGGTTAGTTTTGTACACTGAAGCTTTCTTT
TRBV7-2	NA	NA	TRBJ2-7	CASSLGLAPREQYF	TGTGCCAGCAGCTTAGGTCTAGCTCCTCGGGAGCAGTACTTC
TRBV4-3	NA	NA	TRBJ2-7	CASSQDPGRARYEQYF	TGCGCCAGCAGCCAAGATCCCGGAAGAGCACGCTACGAGCAGTACTTC
TRBV5-1	once	NA	TRBJ1-2	CASSKETGRDGYTF	TGCGCCAGCAGCAAAGAGACAGGCCGAGATGGCTACACCTTC
TRBV6-4	NA	NA	TRBJ2-5	CASSDSRGTQYF	TGTGCCAGCAGTGATTCTCGCGGGACCCAGTACTTC
TRBV7-2	NA	NA	TRBJ2-5	CASSLAGETQYF	TGTGCCAGCAGCTTAGCTGGTGAGACCCAGTACTTC
TRBV19	NA	NA	TRBJ1-2	CASSGGGGLLGYGYTF	TGTGCCAGTAGTGGCGGGGGCGGCCTGCTGGGCTATGGCTACACCTTC
TRBV15	NA	TRBD2	TRBJ2-1	CATSKLAGVLTEQFF	TGTGCCACCAGCAAACTAGCGGGAGTACTCACTGAGCAGTTCTTC
TRBV20-1	few	NA	TRBJ1-2	CSARGRDGYTF	TGCAGTGCACGGGGTCGGGACGGCTACACCTTC
TRBV28	NA	NA	TRBJ1-2	CASHAGRENYTF	TGTGCCAGTCATGCGGGGAGGGAGAACTACACCTTC
TRBV18	NA	TRBD2	TRBJ2-2	CASSLFSSGRSNTGELFF	TGTGCCAGCTCACTATTTTCTAGCGGGAGGAGTAACACCGGGGAGCTGTTTTTT
TRBV5-1	NA	TRBD2	TRBJ2-5	CASSPPHRGSGRGEETQYF	TGCGCCAGCAGCCCACCCCACAGGGGTAGCGGGAGAGGAGAAGAGACCCAGTACTTC
TRBV7-8	NA	NA	TRBJ1-5	CASSLAVGQPQHF	TGTGCCAGCAGCTTAGCTGTGGGTCAGCCCCAGCATTTT
TRBV4-3	NA	NA	TRBJ2-7	CASSRSSALSNEQYF	TGCGCCAGCAGCCGGTCTTCGGCTCTTAGCAACGAGCAGTACTTC
TRBV4-1	NA	TRBD2	TRBJ2-5	CASSHRTASGSQETQYF	TGCGCCAGCAGCCACCGGACGGCTAGCGGGAGCCAAGAGACCCAGTACTTC
TRBV5-1	NA	NA	TRBJ2-2	CASSLAAGPNTGELFF	TGCGCCAGCAGCTTGGCGGCGGGACCTAACACCGGGGAGCTGTTTTTT
TRBV18	NA	NA	TRBJ1-2	CASSTTRDDGYTF	TGTGCCAGCTCTACGACGAGGGACGATGGCTACACCTTC
TRBV7-6	NA	NA	TRBJ2-5	CASSQGGGAETQYF	TGTGCCAGCAGCCAGGGGGGGGGCGCGGAGACCCAGTACTTC
TRBV7-8	NA	NA	TRBJ1-2	CASSPPERGWYGYTF	TGTGCCAGCAGCCCCCCTGAGCGGGGGTGGTATGGCTACACCTTC
TRBV7-3	NA	NA	TRBJ2-7	CASSLTDSSEQYF	TGTGCCAGCAGCTTGACTGACTCCTCCGAGCAGTACTTC
TRBV19	NA	TRBD1	TRBJ1-4	CASSMTGKGEKLFF	TGTGCCAGTAGTATGACAGGGAAGGGTGAAAAACTGTTTTTT
TRBV10-1	NA	NA	TRBJ2-7	CASSDRSGGAYEQYF	TGCGCCAGCAGTGACCGATCAGGGGGGGCCTACGAGCAGTACTTC
TRBV7-2	few	NA	TRBJ2-2	CASSVSGGNTGELFF	TGTGCCAGCAGCGTCAGCGGAGGGAACACCGGGGAGCTGTTTTTT
TRBV7-9	NA	TRBD2	TRBJ2-2	CASSSRTSGRNPGELFF	TGTGCCAGCAGCTCCAGGACTAGCGGGAGGAACCCCGGGGAGCTGTTTTTT
TRBV5-1	NA	NA	TRBJ1-3	CASSLGAGEWNTIYF	TGCGCCAGCAGCTTGGGAGCAGGGGAGTGGAACACCATATATTTT
TRBV7-3	once	NA	TRBJ2-3	CASSSTRDPGADTQYF	TGTGCCAGCAGCTCGACCCGGGACCCTGGGGCAGATACGCAGTATTTT
TRBV13	NA	NA	TRBJ2-1	CASSRSRPPGSNEQFF	TGTGCCAGCAGCCGCAGTCGACCCCCAGGAAGCAATGAGCAGTTCTTC